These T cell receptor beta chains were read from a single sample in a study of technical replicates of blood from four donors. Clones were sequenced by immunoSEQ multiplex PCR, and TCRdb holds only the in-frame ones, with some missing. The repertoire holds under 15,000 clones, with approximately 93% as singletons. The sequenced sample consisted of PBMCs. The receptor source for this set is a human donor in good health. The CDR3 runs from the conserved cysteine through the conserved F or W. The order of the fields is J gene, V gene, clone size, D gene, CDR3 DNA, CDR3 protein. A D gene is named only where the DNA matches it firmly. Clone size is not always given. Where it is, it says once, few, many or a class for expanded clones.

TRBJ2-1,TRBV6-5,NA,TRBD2,TGTGCCAGCAGTTGGACTAGAACTAACAATGAGCAGTTCTTC,CASSWTRTNNEQFF
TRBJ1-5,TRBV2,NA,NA,TGTGCCAGCAGTGGACCAGGGGCCCAAAATCAGCCCCAGCATTTT,CASSGPGAQNQPQHF
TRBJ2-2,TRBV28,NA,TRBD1,TGTGCCAGCAGTGCTACCGGGACAGGGTACACCGGGGAGCTGTTTTTT,CASSATGTGYTGELFF
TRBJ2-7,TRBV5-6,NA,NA,TGTGCCAGCAGCCGGACAACTAACTACGAGCAGTACTTC,CASSRTTNYEQYF
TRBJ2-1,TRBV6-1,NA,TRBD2,TGTGCCAGCAGTGGACTAGCGGGAGGGCTCCACAATGAGCAGTTCTTC,CASSGLAGGLHNEQFF
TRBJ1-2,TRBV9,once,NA,TGTGCCAGCAGCGTAGACCCAACAGAAGCACGCTATGGCTACACCTTC,CASSVDPTEARYGYTF
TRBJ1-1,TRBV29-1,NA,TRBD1,TGCAGCGTTTTAACAGGGGTCGCGGGCACTGAAGCTTTCTTT,CSVLTGVAGTEAFF
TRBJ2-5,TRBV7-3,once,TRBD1,TGTGCCAGCAGCCCGGGGACAGGCCAAGAGACCCAGTACTTC,CASSPGTGQETQYF
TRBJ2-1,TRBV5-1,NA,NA,TGCGCCAGCAGCCCCGGGTATCTGGGGGGAGGCAATGAGCAGTTCTTC,CASSPGYLGGGNEQFF
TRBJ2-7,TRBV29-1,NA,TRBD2,TGCAGCGTTTCCCCGGGAGGCTCCTACGAGCAGTACTTC,CSVSPGGSYEQYF
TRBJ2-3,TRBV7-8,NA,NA,TGTGCCAGCAGCTTACAGCGGGTCGGCACAGATACGCAGTATTTT,CASSLQRVGTDTQYF
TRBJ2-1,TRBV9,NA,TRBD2,TGTGCCAGCAGCGTAGCCTCTAGCGGCAATGAGCAGTTCTTC,CASSVASSGNEQFF
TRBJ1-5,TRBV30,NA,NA,TGTGCCTGGAGTGAGGCGTCGGAGGATCAGCCCCAGCATTTT,CAWSEASEDQPQHF
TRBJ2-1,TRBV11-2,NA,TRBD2,TGTGCCAGCAGCCAGACTAGCGGATCTTACAATGAGCAGTTCTTC,CASSQTSGSYNEQFF
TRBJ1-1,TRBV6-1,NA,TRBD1,TGTGCCAGCAGTGTAGGGACAGGGGTAAGAGCTTTCTTT,CASSVGTGVRAFF
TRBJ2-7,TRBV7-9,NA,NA,TGTGCCAGCAGCTTAGCCAGGGGGGCATACGAGCAGTACTTC,CASSLARGAYEQYF
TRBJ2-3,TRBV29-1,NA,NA,TGCAGCGTTGAAGAAAGCGGGCTCACAGATACGCAGTATTTT,CSVEESGLTDTQYF
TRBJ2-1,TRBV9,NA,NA,TGTGCCAGCAGCGTAGAGTCCCACAGGGCCCCAAGTGAGCAGTTCTTC,CASSVESHRAPSEQFF
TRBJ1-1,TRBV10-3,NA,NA,TGTGCCATCAGTGAGTCGAGGTCGGGGACTGAAGCTTTCTTT,CAISESRSGTEAFF
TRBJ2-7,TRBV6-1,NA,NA,TGTGCCAGCAGTGAATCCCCCGCGCAGGGCTCCTACGAGCAGTACTTC,CASSESPAQGSYEQYF
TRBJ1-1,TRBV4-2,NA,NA,TGTGCCAGCAGCCAAGTCCTCACAGGGAGTACCACTGAAGCTTTCTTT,CASSQVLTGSTTEAFF
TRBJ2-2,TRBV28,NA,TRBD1,TGTGCCAGCACTGAACAGGGGATCACCGGGGAGCTGTTTTTT,CASTEQGITGELFF
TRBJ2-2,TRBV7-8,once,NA,TGTGCCAGCAGGCCTAGTATGAACACCGGGGAGCTGTTTTTT,CASRPSMNTGELFF
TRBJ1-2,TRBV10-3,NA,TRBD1,TGTGCCATCAGCTGGGACAGGGTACGGGGCTACACCTTC,CAISWDRVRGYTF
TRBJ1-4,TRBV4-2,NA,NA,TGTGCCAGCAGCCAAGATTCGCCAGGCCCCATCGAAAAACTGTTTTTT,CASSQDSPGPIEKLFF
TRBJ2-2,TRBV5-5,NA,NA,TGTGCCAGCGGTCCTCCGAGTTTCGGGGAGCTGTTTTTT,CASGPPSFGELFF
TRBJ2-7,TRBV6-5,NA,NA,TGTGCCAGCAGTGGTCCGACAGGAGCCTACGAGCAGTACTTC,CASSGPTGAYEQYF
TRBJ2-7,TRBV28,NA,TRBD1,TGTGCCAGCAGTTTAGGGACAGGGGTGCAGTACTTC,CASSLGTGVQYF
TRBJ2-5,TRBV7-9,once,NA,TGTGCCAGCAGGCGACCGGGGTGGGAGACCCAGTACTTC,CASRRPGWETQYF
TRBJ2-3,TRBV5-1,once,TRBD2,TGCGCCAGCAGCTTGGGTCTAGCGGGAGTTCTCGACACAGATACGCAGTATTTT,CASSLGLAGVLDTDTQYF
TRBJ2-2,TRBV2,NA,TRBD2,TGTGCCAGCAGTGACAAGCGGGAGGACTTCGGGGAGCTGTTTTTT,CASSDKREDFGELFF
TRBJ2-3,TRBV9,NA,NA,TGTGCCAGCAGCGTAGCTATGCTGCCAGATACGCAGTATTTT,CASSVAMLPDTQYF